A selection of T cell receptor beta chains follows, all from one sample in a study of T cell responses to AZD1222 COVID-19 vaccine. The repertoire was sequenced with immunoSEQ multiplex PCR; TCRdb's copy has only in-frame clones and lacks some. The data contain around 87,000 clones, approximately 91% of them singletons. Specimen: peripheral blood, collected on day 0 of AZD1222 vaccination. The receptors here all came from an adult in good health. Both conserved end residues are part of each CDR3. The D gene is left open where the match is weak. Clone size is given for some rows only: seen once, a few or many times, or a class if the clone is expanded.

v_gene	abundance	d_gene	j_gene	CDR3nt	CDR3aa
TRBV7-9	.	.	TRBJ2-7	TGTGCCAGCAGCTTAAGGGGGGTTAGCTCCTACGAGCAGTACTTC	CASSLRGVSSYEQYF
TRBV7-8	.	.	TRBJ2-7	TGTGCCAGCAGCTTAGAGGTCCTGTCGTCCTACGAGCAGTACTTC	CASSLEVLSSYEQYF
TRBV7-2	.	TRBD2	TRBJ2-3	TGTGCCAGCAGCGCCCCCGGGGGGGGGCCTGCAGATACGCAGTATTTT	CASSAPGGGPADTQYF
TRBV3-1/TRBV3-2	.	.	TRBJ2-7	TGTGCCAGCAGCCAAGATAAGGGGGGAAGCTCCTACGAGCAGTACTTC	CASSQDKGGSSYEQYF
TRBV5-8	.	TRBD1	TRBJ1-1	TGTGCCAGCAGATATACAGGGGTGGGGAATACTGAAGCTTTCTTT	CASRYTGVGNTEAFF
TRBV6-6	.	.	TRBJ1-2	TGTGCCAGCAGCCTGGGGCGTGACTATGGCTACACCTTC	CASSLGRDYGYTF
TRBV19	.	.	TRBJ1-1	TGTGCCAGTAGTACCCAGCGGAACACTGAAGCTTTCTTT	CASSTQRNTEAFF
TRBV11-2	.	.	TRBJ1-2	TGTGCCAGCAGCTTGAATTGGCGGTATGGCTACACCTTC	CASSLNWRYGYTF
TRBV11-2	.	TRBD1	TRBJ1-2	TGTGCCAGCACGGCAGGGGGCCCGACCTCTAACTATGGCTACACCTTC	CASTAGGPTSNYGYTF
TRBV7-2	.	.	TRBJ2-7	TGTGCCAGCAGTGAAACAGTGACCTCCTACGAGCAGTACTTC	CASSETVTSYEQYF
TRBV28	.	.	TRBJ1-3	TGTGCCAGCACTGTTCGAAACACCATATATTTT	CASTVRNTIYF
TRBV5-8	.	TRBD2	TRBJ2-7	TGTGCCAGCAGCTTGCCGACTAGCGGGGGACTCTACGAGCAGTACTTC	CASSLPTSGGLYEQYF
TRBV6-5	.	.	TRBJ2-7	TGTGCCAGCAGTTACTCGGGGAGCGCCTACGAGCAGTACTTC	CASSYSGSAYEQYF
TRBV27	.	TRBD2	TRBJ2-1	TGTGCCAGCAGATATGGACTAGCGGGGATCTACAATGAGCAGTTCTTC	CASRYGLAGIYNEQFF
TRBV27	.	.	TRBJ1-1	TGTGCCAGCGTTCCATCCTATCATTGGAGTACGATTGAAGCTTTCTTT	CASVPSYHWSTIEAFF
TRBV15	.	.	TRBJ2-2	TGTGCCACCGGACGGACGAGTAACGGGGAGCTGTTTTTT	CATGRTSNGELFF
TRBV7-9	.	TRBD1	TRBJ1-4	TGTGCCAGCAGCCCTACAGGGGCTCAGGGCAGACTGTTTTTT	CASSPTGAQGRLFF
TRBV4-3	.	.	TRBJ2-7	TGCGCCAGCAGCCAAGTTCCGGGCTACGAGCAGTACTTC	CASSQVPGYEQYF
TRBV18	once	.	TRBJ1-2	TGTGCCAGCTCACCACGGGCAGGGCCCATCTATGGCTACACCTTC	CASSPRAGPIYGYTF
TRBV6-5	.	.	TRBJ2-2	TGTGCCAGCAGTTACAACGAACAGGGAACCGGGGAGCTGTTTTTT	CASSYNEQGTGELFF
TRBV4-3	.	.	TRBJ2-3	TGCGCCAGCAGCCAACATTGGGGACTAGATACGCAGTATTTT	CASSQHWGLDTQYF
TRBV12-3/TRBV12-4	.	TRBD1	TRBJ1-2	TGTGCCAGCAGCAAACCGACAGGGACTGGCTACACCTTC	CASSKPTGTGYTF
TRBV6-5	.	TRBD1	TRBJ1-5	TGTGCCAGCACTGCAGGGGGAAATAGTCAGCCCCAGCATTTT	CASTAGGNSQPQHF
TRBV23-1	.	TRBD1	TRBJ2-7	TGCGCCAGCAGTCCTCCGGGACAGGGGGTAGAGGAGCAGTACTTC	CASSPPGQGVEEQYF
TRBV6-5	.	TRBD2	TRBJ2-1	TGTGCCAGCAGTTATTCTAGCGGGGGCTCCTACAATGAGCAGTTCTTC	CASSYSSGGSYNEQFF
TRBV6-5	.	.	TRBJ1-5	TGTGCCAGCAGCCAGAGCAATCAGCCCCAGCATTTT	CASSQSNQPQHF
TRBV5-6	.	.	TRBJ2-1	TGTGCCAGCAGCTTGTTCAGCTCCTACAATGAGCAGTTCTTC	CASSLFSSYNEQFF
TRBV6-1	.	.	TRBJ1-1	TGTGCCAGCAGTGAAGTTGGCAACACTGAAGCTTTCTTT	CASSEVGNTEAFF
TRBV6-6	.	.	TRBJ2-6	TGTGCCAGCAGTCGAAACAGGGGAGGGGCTGGGGCCAACGTCCTGACTTTC	CASSRNRGGAGANVLTF
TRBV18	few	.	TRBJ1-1	TGTGCCAGCTCACTACGACCGCTGATATCCCGGAACACTGAAGCTTTCTTT	CASSLRPLISRNTEAFF
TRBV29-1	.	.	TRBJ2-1	TGCAGCGTTGAAGGAGGGTCTGAGCAGTTCTTC	CSVEGGSEQFF
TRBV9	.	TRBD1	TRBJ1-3	TGTGCCAGCAGCGTAGGGGTGGGACAGGGTATTGGAAACACCATATATTTT	CASSVGVGQGIGNTIYF
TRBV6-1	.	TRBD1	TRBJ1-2	TGTGCCAGCAGTGCGCGCAGGGGGGGAGGACTCTATGGCTACACCTTC	CASSARRGGGLYGYTF
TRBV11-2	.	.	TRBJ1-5	TGTGCCAGCAGCTTATACAACAATCAGCCCCAGCATTTT	CASSLYNNQPQHF
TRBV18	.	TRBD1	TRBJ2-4	TGTGCCAGCTCACCACCCGGACAGGGCGGAAACATTCAGTACTTC	CASSPPGQGGNIQYF
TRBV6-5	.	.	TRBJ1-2	TGTGCCAGCAGTTACGCGAGGGATTACGGTGGCTACACCTTC	CASSYARDYGGYTF
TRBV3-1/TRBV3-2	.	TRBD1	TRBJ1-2	TGTGCCAGCAGCCAGGGGACAGGCGAAGGCTACACCTTC	CASSQGTGEGYTF
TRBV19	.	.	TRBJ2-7	TGTGCCAGTAGTATCGATGGTGGGTCCGGGTACGAGCAGTACTTC	CASSIDGGSGYEQYF
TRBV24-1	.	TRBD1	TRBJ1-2	TGTGCCACCAGTGACCCGGGGACAGGGGATGGCTACACCTTC	CATSDPGTGDGYTF
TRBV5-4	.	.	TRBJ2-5	TGTGCCAGCAGCTTGGGCTTGGCTCGTGGGCATGAGACCCAGTACTTC	CASSLGLARGHETQYF
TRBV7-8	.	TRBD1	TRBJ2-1	TGTGCCAGCAGCTCCGCACCAAACAGGGGGCCTAGCTCCTACAATGAGCAGTTCTTC	CASSSAPNRGPSSYNEQFF
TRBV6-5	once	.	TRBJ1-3	TGTGCCAGCAGGCCCCCGCACCCTGGAAACACCATATATTTT	CASRPPHPGNTIYF
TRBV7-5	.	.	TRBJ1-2	TGTGCCAGAAGCCAAGAGACAGAGATCCATAACTATGGCTACACCTTC	CARSQETEIHNYGYTF
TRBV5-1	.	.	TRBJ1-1	TGCGCCAGCCTCCCTGTAGGGGGAGCTGAAGCTTTCTTT	CASLPVGGAEAFF
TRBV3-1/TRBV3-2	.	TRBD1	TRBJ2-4	TGTGCCAGCAGCCAAGATCACACAGGGGGCATTCAGTACTTC	CASSQDHTGGIQYF
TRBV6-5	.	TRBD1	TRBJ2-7	TGTGCCAGCAGACCGGGACAGGGGTTGGTCTACGAGCAGTACTTC	CASRPGQGLVYEQYF
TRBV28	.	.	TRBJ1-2	TGTGCCAGCAGTTTAAGAAGAGGGTATGGCTACACCTTC	CASSLRRGYGYTF
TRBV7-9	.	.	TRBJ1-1	TGTGCCAGCAGCTTATGGGGGCAGCCTGAAGCTTTCTTT	CASSLWGQPEAFF
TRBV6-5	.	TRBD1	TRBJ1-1	TGTGCCAGCAGTTTGGGACAGGGGACCACTGAAGCTTTCTTT	CASSLGQGTTEAFF